The 11 T cell receptor beta chains presented below share a single source sample, sequenced in a study of T cell responses to AZD1222 COVID-19 vaccine. The table came from immunoSEQ multiplex PCR; TCRdb's copy has only in-frame clones and leaves some out. The sample consists of some 94,000 clones, around nine tenths of them appearing once. The source material was peripheral blood, sampled on day 0 of AZD1222 vaccination. Receptors originate from an adult in good health.

The rearrangement uses TRBV7-2 and TRBJ2-7; D is ambiguous. V lost 2 bases and J lost 4, with 3 bases in between. The CDR3 runs to 11 residues. Germline V gives CDR1 SGHTA, CDR2 FQGNSA. CDR3 sequence reads: CASSLKYEQYF. CDR3 sequence (DNA): TGTGCCAGCAGCTTAAAGTACGAGCAGTACTTC.

This clone was observed a single time. V gene TRBV7-3 combines with J gene TRBJ2-1; 15 bases fit TRBD2. The germline CDR1 and CDR2 sequences are SGHTA and FQGTGA. The CDR3 has 18 residues. J lost 2 bases, V lost 2 bases, and 4 bases had no gene match. CDR3 DNA sequence: TGTGCCAGCAGCTTAGGGACTAGCGGGAGGAACGCCTACAATGAGCAGTTCTTC. Its protein is CASSLGTSGRNAYNEQFF.

V and J are TRBV19 and TRBJ2-7, with D possibly matching TRBD2 (6 bases). This CDR3 comprises 14 residues. From germline, CDR1 is LNHDA and CDR2 SQIVND (reference sequence). Trimming shortened V by 5 bases and J by 2 bases, and 13 bases separated the two germline ends. The CDR3 reads CASSVGGKTYEQYF. In DNA, the CDR3 is TGTGCCAGTAGTGTAGGCGGGAAGACCTACGAGCAGTACTTC.

The chain uses TRBV6-5 and TRBJ1-3; 9 bases line up with TRBD1. Germline CDR1 reads MNHEY; CDR2 reads SVGAGI. J was trimmed by 2 bases and V by 8 bases; bases with no gene match: 7. This CDR3 has 15 amino acids. The DNA for the CDR3 is TGTGCCAGCGCCACAGGGGGCTCCCCTGGAAACACCATATATTTT. Protein sequence: CASATGGSPGNTIYF.

The chain combines TRBV30 with TRBJ2-7, with TRBD2 identical over 7 bases. The germline gives CDR1 GTSNPN, CDR2 SVGIG (reference sequence). V shed 2 bases, J shed 7 bases, and the junction held 11 bases outside the gene matches. The CDR3 is 14 residues long. CDR3 sequence reads: CAWSLLGGGREQYF. The CDR3 bases are TGTGCCTGGAGTCTCTTGGGCGGGGGTCGTGAGCAGTACTTC.

The chain joins TRBV5-1 to TRBJ2-3; 11 positions match TRBD2. This CDR3 is 16 amino acids long. Germline lookup yields CDR1 SGHRS and CDR2 YFSETQ. V lost 1 base and J lost 1; bases outside the gene matches: 2. Written as DNA, the CDR3 is TGCGCCAGCAGCTTGACTAGCGGGAGTCGCACAGATACGCAGTATTTT. Its protein product is CASSLTSGSRTDTQYF.

This clone occurred once. V is TRBV6-2 or TRBV6-3 and J is TRBJ2-5, with 14 positions matching TRBD2. Trimming cost V 2 bases and J 7 bases; bases outside gene matches: 12. The CDR3 loop spans 18 amino acids. Per germline, CDR1 MNHEY and CDR2 SVGEGT. The CDR3 is CASSYIPTSGRAYGTQYF. CDR3 nucleotides: TGTGCCAGCAGTTACATCCCGACTAGCGGGAGGGCCTATGGGACCCAGTACTTC.

The rearrangement joins TRBV10-3 to TRBJ1-4; the match to TRBD1 covers 8 bases. V shed 4 bases, J shed 15 bases, and the junction held 10 bases outside the gene matches. Germline V gene sequence: CDR1 ENHRY, CDR2 SYGVKD. The CDR3 contains 13 residues. The CDR3 protein is CAISVAGTGPVFF. The CDR3 DNA is TGTGCCATCAGTGTCGCTGGGACAGGACCGGTGTTTTTT.

The V gene is TRBV5-1, the J gene TRBJ1-4, with D possibly matching TRBD1 (5 bases). The CDR3 loop spans 14 amino acids. V was shortened by 2 bases and J by 4 bases, with 9 bases between the two germline ends. Germline V lookup: CDR1 SGHRS, CDR2 YFSETQ. The CDR3 reads CASSFGGVNEKLFF. The CDR3 bases are TGCGCCAGCAGCTTTGGGGGGGTTAATGAAAAACTGTTTTTT. Full variable domain (remainder filled in from reference TRBV5-1 and TRBJ1-4): KAGVTQTPRYLIKTRGQQVTLSCSPISGHRSVSWYQQTPGQGLQFLFEYFSETQRNKGNFPGRFSGRQFSNSRSEMNVSTLELGDSALYLCASSFGGVNEKLFFGSGTQLSVL.

The rearrangement uses TRBV7-2 and TRBJ2-5, with unresolved D. The CDR3 loop spans 13 amino acids. Germline V lookup: CDR1 SGHTA, CDR2 FQGNSA. Trimming removed 3 bases at V and 3 bases at J, with 8 bases between. The DNA for the CDR3 is TGTGCCAGCAGCTTTGCGCCTGAAGAGACCCAGTACTTC. Protein sequence: CASSFAPEETQYF.

This chain links TRBV30 with TRBJ2-3, with TRBD1 as a possible D gene (6 bases). With 4 bases removed from V and 0 bases from J, the gap between germline ends came to 8 bases. The CDR3 totals 13 residues. Germline CDR1 is GTSNPN and CDR2 is SVGIG (reference sequence). CDR3: CAWITGSTDTQYF. CDR3 in DNA: TGTGCCTGGATAACAGGGAGCACAGATACGCAGTATTTT. Combining the CDR3 with reference TRBV30 and TRBJ2-3 gives the whole variable domain SQTIHQWPATLVQPVGSPLSLECTVEGTSNPNLYWYRQAAGRGLQLLFYSVGIGQISSEVPQNLSASRPQDRQFILSSKKLLLSDSGFYLCAWITGSTDTQYFGPGTRLTVL.